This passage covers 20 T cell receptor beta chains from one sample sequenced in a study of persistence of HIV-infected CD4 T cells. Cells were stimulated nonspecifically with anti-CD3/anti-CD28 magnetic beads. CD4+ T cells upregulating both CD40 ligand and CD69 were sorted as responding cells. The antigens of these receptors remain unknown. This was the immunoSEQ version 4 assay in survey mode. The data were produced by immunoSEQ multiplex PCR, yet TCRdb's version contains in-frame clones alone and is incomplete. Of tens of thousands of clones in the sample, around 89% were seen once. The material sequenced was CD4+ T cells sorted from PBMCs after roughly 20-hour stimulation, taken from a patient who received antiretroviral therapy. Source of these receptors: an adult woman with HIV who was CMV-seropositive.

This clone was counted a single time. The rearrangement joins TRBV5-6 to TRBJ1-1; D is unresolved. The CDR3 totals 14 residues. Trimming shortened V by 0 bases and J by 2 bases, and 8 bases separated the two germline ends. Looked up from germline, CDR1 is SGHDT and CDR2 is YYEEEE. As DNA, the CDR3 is TGTGCCAGCAGCTTGGAGGTGATAAACACTGAAGCTTTCTTT. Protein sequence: CASSLEVINTEAFF.

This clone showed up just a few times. In DNA, the CDR3 is TGCGCCAGCAGCCAAGTTCAGGGGGTCGAAAAACTGTTTTTT. This translates into CASSQVQGVEKLFF. The V call is TRBV4-1, the J call TRBJ1-4, with TRBD1 matching over 7 bases. Germline values: CDR1 MGHRA, CDR2 YSYEKL. The CDR3 totals 14 residues. After removal of 1 base from V and 8 bases from J, the junction contained 4 bases not matched to a gene.

CDR3 protein: CASTRDRSSYEQYF. The CDR3 coding sequence is TGTGCCAGCACCCGGGACCGGAGCTCCTACGAGCAGTACTTC. The chain has TRBV2 and TRBJ2-7; D is possibly TRBD1 or TRBD2 (5 bases each). The CDR3 contains 14 residues. Germline loops: CDR1 SNHLY, CDR2 FYNNEI. Trimming cost V 7 bases and J 0 bases, with 13 bases left between them. Full variable domain (missing parts from reference TRBV2 and TRBJ2-7): EPEVTQTPSHQVTQMGQEVILRCVPISNHLYFYWYRQILGQKVEFLVSFYNNEISEKSEIFDDQFSVERPDGSNFTLKIRSTKLEDSAMYFCASTRDRSSYEQYFGPGTRLTVT.

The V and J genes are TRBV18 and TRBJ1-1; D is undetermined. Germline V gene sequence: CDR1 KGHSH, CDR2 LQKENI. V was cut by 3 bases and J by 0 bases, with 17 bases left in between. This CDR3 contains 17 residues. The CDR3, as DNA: TGTGCCAGCTCACCCACTCCTTTAGCAGACTTGAACACTGAAGCTTTCTTT. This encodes CASSPTPLADLNTEAFF.

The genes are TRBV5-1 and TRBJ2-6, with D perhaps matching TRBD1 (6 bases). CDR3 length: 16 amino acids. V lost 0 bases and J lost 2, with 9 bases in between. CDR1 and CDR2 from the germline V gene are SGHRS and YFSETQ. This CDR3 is CASSLATGPGANVLTF. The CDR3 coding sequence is TGCGCCAGCAGCTTGGCGACAGGACCTGGGGCCAACGTCCTGACTTTC. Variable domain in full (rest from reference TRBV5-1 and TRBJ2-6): KAGVTQTPRYLIKTRGQQVTLSCSPISGHRSVSWYQQTPGQGLQFLFEYFSETQRNKGNFPGRFSGRQFSNSRSEMNVSTLELGDSALYLCASSLATGPGANVLTFGAGSRLTVL.

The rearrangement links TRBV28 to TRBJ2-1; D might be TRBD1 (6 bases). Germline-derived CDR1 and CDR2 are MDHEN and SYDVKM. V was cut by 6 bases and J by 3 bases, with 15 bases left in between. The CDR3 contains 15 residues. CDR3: CASSPATGHYNEQFF. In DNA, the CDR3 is TGTGCCAGCAGCCCCGCTACGGGACACTACAATGAGCAGTTCTTC.

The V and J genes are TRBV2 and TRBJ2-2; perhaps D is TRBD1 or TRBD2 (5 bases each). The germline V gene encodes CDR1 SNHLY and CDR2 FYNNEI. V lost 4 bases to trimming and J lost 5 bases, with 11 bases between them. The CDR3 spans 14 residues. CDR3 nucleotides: TGTGCCAGCAGTGTGGGGGTAGGAACCGGGGAGCTGTTTTTT. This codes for CASSVGVGTGELFF. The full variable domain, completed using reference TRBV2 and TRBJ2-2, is EPEVTQTPSHQVTQMGQEVILRCVPISNHLYFYWYRQILGQKVEFLVSFYNNEISEKSEIFDDQFSVERPDGSNFTLKIRSTKLEDSAMYFCASSVGVGTGELFFGEGSRLTVL.

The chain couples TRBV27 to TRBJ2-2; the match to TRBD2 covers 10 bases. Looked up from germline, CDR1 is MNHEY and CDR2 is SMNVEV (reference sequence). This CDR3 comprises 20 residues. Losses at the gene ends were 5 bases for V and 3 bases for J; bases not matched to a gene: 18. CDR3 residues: CASSQRPWASGGTYTGELFF. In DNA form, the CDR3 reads TGTGCCAGCAGTCAGAGGCCCTGGGCTAGCGGGGGCACTTACACCGGGGAGCTGTTTTTT.

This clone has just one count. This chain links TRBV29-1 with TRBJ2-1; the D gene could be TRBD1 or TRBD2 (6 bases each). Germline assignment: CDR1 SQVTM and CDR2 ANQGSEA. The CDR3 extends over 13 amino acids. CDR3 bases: TGCCTGGTAAGGGGGGATAACTACAATGAGCAGTTCTTC. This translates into CLVRGDNYNEQFF.

CDR3 region: CASSLSTGGSYNEQFF. CDR3 sequence (DNA): TGTGCCAGCAGCCTCTCGACAGGGGGCTCCTACAATGAGCAGTTCTTC. This chain connects TRBV3-1 (or the pseudogene TRBV3-2) to TRBJ2-1; 9 bases line up with TRBD1. Germline trimming cut 4 bases from V and 0 bases from J; bases unmatched to any gene: 4. Germline V gene lookup returns CDR1 LGHDT and CDR2 YNNKEL (reference sequence). This CDR3 spans 16 amino acids.

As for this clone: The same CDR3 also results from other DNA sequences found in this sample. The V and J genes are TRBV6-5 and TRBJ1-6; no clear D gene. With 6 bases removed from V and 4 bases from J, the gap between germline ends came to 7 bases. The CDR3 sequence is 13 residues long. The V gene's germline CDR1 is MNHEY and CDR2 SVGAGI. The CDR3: CASREGYNSPLHF. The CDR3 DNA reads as TGTGCCAGCAGGGAGGGATATAATTCACCCCTCCACTTT.

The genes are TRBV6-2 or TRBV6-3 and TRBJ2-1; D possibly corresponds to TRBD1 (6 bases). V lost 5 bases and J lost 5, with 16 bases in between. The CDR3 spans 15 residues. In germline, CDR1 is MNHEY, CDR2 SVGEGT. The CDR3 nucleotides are TGTGCCAGCAGTCGTGAACAGGGTTACGACAATGAGCAGTTCTTC. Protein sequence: CASSREQGYDNEQFF.

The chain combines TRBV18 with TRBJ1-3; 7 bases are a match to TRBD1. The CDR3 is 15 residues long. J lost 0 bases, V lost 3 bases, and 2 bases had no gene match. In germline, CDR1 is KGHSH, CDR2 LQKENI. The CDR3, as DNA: TGTGCCAGCTCACCGGGACAGAACTCTGGAAACACCATATATTTT. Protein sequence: CASSPGQNSGNTIYF.

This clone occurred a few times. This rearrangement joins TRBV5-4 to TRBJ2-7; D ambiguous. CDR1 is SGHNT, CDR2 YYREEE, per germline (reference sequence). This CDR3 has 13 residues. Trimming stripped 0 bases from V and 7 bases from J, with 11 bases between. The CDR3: CASSLDTGREQYF. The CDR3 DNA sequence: TGTGCCAGCAGCTTGGACACGGGTAGGGAGCAGTACTTC.

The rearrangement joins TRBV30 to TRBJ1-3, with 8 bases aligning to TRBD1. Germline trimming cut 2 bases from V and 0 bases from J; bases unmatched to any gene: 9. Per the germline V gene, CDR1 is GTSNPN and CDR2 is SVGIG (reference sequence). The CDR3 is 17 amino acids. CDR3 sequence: CAWSQIGTGLSGNTIYF. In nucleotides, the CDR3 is TGTGCCTGGAGTCAGATCGGGACAGGCCTCTCTGGAAACACCATATATTTT.

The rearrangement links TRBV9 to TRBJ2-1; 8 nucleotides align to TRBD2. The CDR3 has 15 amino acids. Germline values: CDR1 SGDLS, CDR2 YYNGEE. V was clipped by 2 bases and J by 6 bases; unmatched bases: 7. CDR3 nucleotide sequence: TGTGCCAGCAGCGTTGGTAGCGGGGTTTTCAATGAGCAGTTCTTC. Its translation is CASSVGSGVFNEQFF.

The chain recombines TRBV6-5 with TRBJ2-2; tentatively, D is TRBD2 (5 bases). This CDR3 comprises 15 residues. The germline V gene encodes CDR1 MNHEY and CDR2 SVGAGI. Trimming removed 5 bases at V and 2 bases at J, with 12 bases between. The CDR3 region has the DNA TGTGCCAGCAGTCGTTCGGGGATAAACACCGGGGAGCTGTTTTTT. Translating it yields CASSRSGINTGELFF.

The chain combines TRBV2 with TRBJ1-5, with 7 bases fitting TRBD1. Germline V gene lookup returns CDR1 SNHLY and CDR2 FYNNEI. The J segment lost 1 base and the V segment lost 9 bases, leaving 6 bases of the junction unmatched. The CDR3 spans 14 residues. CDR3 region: CASTGAGSNQPQHF. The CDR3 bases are TGTGCCAGTACAGGGGCTGGGAGCAATCAGCCCCAGCATTTT.

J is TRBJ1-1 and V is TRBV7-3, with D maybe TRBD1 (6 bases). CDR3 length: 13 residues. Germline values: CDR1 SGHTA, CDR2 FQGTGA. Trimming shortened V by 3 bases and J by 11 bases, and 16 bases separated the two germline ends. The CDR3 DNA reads TGTGCCAGCAGCTTTGATAGTTCGGGGGCTGCTTTCTTT. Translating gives CASSFDSSGAAFF.

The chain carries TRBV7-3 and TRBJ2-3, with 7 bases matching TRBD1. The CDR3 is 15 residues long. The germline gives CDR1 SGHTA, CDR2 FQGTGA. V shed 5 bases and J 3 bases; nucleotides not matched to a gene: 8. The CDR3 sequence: CASSPGGQATDTQYF. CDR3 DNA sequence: TGTGCCAGCAGCCCAGGAGGACAGGCAACAGATACGCAGTATTTT.